Following are 31 T cell receptor delta chains from one sample sequenced in a study of DNA immune sequencing with unique molecular identifiers. A 32-plex genomic DNA assay used primers for all 8 TRDV and 4 TRDJ genes. A 12-nucleotide UMI was added during 2 to 4 barcoding PCR cycles before adapter PCR. TCRdb re-called clones from the multiplex PCR reads via CATT. Counted here are more than 2,000 delta-chain clones, 11% occurring once; the ten biggest clones make up roughly 49%. Sequencing was done on a sample of gamma-delta T cells enriched from blood buffy coat, or unenriched PBMCs (not recorded which). These receptors all stem from a human donor in good health.

This clone has more than one count but fewer than ten. A read error is the likely source, as a far larger clone sits one nucleotide away. Within the sample, other DNA sequences also encode this same CDR3. The chain is built from TRDV2 and TRDJ3; TRDD3 might be the D (5 bases). The CDR3 extends over 19 amino acids. Germline CDR1 is GEAIGNYY and CDR2 is EKD. As DNA, the CDR3 is TGTGCCTGTGACCAAATCAAGGAGGAGCCCTCCTGGGACACCCGTCAGATGTTTTTC. Protein: CACDQIKEEPSWDTRQMFF.

Points on this clone: TCRdb has a much larger clone's protein, which differs at residue 13 from the translation of this DNA, likely because of a read error; what is shown is the protein translated from the DNA. V usage is TRDV2 and J usage is TRDJ1; 8 positions match TRDD3. Germline CDR1 is GEAIGNYY and CDR2 is EKD. CDR3 length: 17 residues. This chain's CDR3 is CACDSLPYGDTTVKLIF. DNA for the CDR3: TGTGCCTGTGACTCACTTCCCTACGGGGATACCACCGTTAAACTCATCTTT.

To note about this clone: This may stem from a read error, because a much larger clone lies one nucleotide away. The rearrangement uses TRDV1 and TRDJ1, with D possibly matching TRDD2 (9 bases). Germline matching of the DNA provided the J gene here, since TCRdb leaves it blank. The CDR3 spans 26 residues. Germline CDR1 and CDR2: TSWWSYY and QGS. The CDR3 nucleotides read TGTGCTCTTGGGGACTACCGGCGGGGGACCTTCCTACGAGGACTGGGGGCCGTACCCTACACCGACAAACTCATCTTT. Its translation is CALGDYRRGTFLRGLGAVPYTDKLIF.

On this clone: A single base is all that separates this from a far larger clone, so a read error is likely. This chain joins TRDV2 and TRDJ1; 13 bases map to TRDD3. The V gene's germline CDR1 is GEAIGNYY and CDR2 EKD. The CDR3 runs to 18 residues. V was clipped by 3 bases and J by 0 bases; unmatched bases: 9. The CDR3: CACDPILGDTQYTDKLIF. The CDR3 region has the DNA TGTGCCTGTGACCCTATACTGGGGGATACGCAGTACACCGATAAACTCATCTTT.

In regard to this clone: The TCRdb record carries a much larger clone's protein, which differs from this DNA's translation at residue 12; a read error is the likely cause, and the protein listed here is the DNA translation. Other DNA sequences in the same sample also yield this CDR3. This sequence joins TRDV2 and TRDJ1, with 9 bases that match TRDD3. CDR3 size: 17 residues. Germline-derived CDR1 and CDR2 are GEAIGNYY and EKD. J lost 4 bases, V lost 1 base, and 12 bases had no gene match. The CDR3 region is CACDTLGDGKYSDKLIF. The CDR3 bases are TGTGCCTGTGACACTCTGGGGGATGGAAAGTACAGCGATAAACTCATCTTT.

This clone has only a few counts. The likely explanation is a read error, given a far larger clone one base away. The genes are TRDV2 and TRDJ1; 9 positions match TRDD3. The CDR3 is 19 amino acids. The V gene's germline CDR1 is GEAIGNYY and CDR2 EKD. CDR3 sequence (DNA): TGTGCCTGTGACACCTTGTCTTTACTGGGGGAAGAGTACACCTATAAACTCATCTTT. Amino acid sequence: CACDTLSLLGEEYTYKLIF.

By share of the sample, this clone is hyperexpanded. The same CDR3 is also encoded by other DNA sequences in this sample. The rearrangement joins TRDV2 to TRDJ1, with unresolved D. Germline CDR1 and CDR2: GEAIGNYY and EKD. This CDR3 region has 16 residues. The V gene lost 3 bases and the J gene lost 0 bases, with 16 bases spanning the gap. The CDR3 reads CACDPSDRKYTDKLIF. CDR3 nucleotides: TGTGCCTGTGACCCGTCCGATCGGAAGTACACCGATAAACTCATCTTT.

Of note for this clone: A read error likely explains why the TCRdb protein, taken from a much larger clone, differs from this DNA's translation at residue 4; the protein shown is translated from the DNA. The chain links TRDV2 to TRDJ3, with D possibly being TRDD3 (5 bases). This CDR3 spans 20 amino acids. Germline CDR1 is GEAIGNYY and CDR2 is EKD. The CDR3, as DNA: TGTGCCTGTTACACCTTGGGGACCACGAACGGCTCCTGGGACACCCGACAGATGTTTTTC. Translated: CACYTLGTTNGSWDTRQMFF.

Judged by abundance, this clone is medium-sized. The J gene is TRDJ1, the V gene TRDV2; 9 bases match TRDD3. From germline, CDR1 is GEAIGNYY and CDR2 EKD. The CDR3 is 18 amino acids. The V segment lost 3 bases and the J segment 0 bases; nucleotides outside the gene matches: 13. In nucleotides, the CDR3 is TGTGCCTGTGACCCCGCGCCTACTGGGGGAGATTACACCGATAAACTCATCTTT. As protein: CACDPAPTGGDYTDKLIF.

Remarks on this clone: The likely explanation is a read error, given a far larger clone one base away. Other DNA sequences in this specimen translate into the identical CDR3. The chain joins TRDV2 to TRDJ3; TRDD3 matches 13 bases. The CDR3 consists of 20 residues. CDR1 and CDR2 (germline): GEAIGNYY, EKD. The DNA for the CDR3 is TGTGCCTGTGACACAGTACTGGGGGATACGCTATCCTGGGATACCCGACAGATGTTTTTC. It is translated as CACDTVLGDTLSWDTRQMFF.

A word on this clone: This may be a read error: a much more frequent sequence differs by one nucleotide. The chain combines TRDV2 with TRDJ1, with 11 positions matching TRDD3. The CDR3 has 15 residues. Germline V lookup: CDR1 GEAIGNYY, CDR2 EKD. V lost 0 bases, J lost 8 bases, and 7 bases stayed unmatched. CDR3 sequence: CACDTVGGYAIKLIF. For the CDR3, the DNA is TGTGCCTGTGACACCGTTGGGGGATACGCGATCAAACTCATCTTT.

On this clone itself: TCRdb's protein for this DNA is that of a much larger clone and differs from the translation at residue 5, likely a read error; the protein shown is the DNA translation. This chain connects TRDV2 to TRDJ1; D is ambiguous. The V gene lost 2 bases and the J gene lost 0 bases, with 12 bases spanning the gap. Per germline, CDR1 GEAIGNYY and CDR2 EKD. CDR3 length equals 15 residues. Here the CDR3 reads CACDSVGANTDKLIF. In DNA, the CDR3 is TGTGCCTGTGACAGCGTCGGTGCAAACACCGATAAACTCATCTTT.

On this clone itself: TCRdb's protein for this DNA is that of a much larger clone and differs from the translation at residue 8, likely a read error; the protein shown is the DNA translation. V is TRDV2 and J is TRDJ3; no clear D gene. The length of the CDR3 is 19 residues. Germline V gene lookup returns CDR1 GEAIGNYY and CDR2 EKD. Trimming removed 3 bases from V and 0 bases from J, with 17 bases in between. The chain's CDR3 is CACDQIKKEPSWDTRQMFF. The CDR3 nucleotides are TGTGCCTGTGACCAAATCAAGAAGGAGCCCTCCTGGGACACCCGACAGATGTTTTTC.

This clone was counted at least ten times. Because the CDR3's place on the DNA is in doubt, the DNA is left out and the CDR3 is given as listed by TCRdb. The V call is TRAV29/DV5, the J call TRDJ1; the table's TRDD3 call for D was not verified on the DNA. In germline, CDR1 is NSMFDY, CDR2 ISSIKDK. The CDR3 comprises 23 residues, both ends counted. This CDR3 is CSVLLCSKRVFLLWGPRADKLIF.

The J gene call is TRDJ1, but no V gene call exists; the D segment call TRDD3 is taken from the table without a DNA check. The CDR3 is made up of 22 amino acids. The CDR3 region has the DNA TGTGCCTGTGACACCGTAGACTTCCCAGCCCTGCTTGCTGGGGGATACGCGAATAAACTCATCTTT. This sequence encodes CACDTVDFPALLAGGYANKLIF.

V usage is TRDV1 and J usage is TRDJ1; D unresolved. TCRdb gives no J gene; it was assigned here by matching the DNA to germline. Deletions cut 9 bases from V and 0 bases from J, with 17 bases between. The CDR3 loop spans 15 amino acids. Germline values: CDR1 TSWWSYY, CDR2 QGS. In nucleotides, the CDR3 is TGTGCTCTCTGCCTTGTGCAGGCAAACACCGATAAACTCATCTTT. This sequence encodes CALCLVQANTDKLIF.

As to this clone: With a far larger clone one base away, a read error is the likely cause. This specimen includes other DNA sequences encoding the same CDR3. This chain joins TRDV2 and TRDJ1, with 9 bases fitting TRDD3. Trimming at V came to 2 bases and at J to 0 bases, leaving 9 bases not matched to a gene. Germline-derived CDR1 and CDR2 are GEAIGNYY and EKD. The length of the CDR3 is 17 residues. The CDR3, as DNA: TGTGCCTGTGACAAACTGGGGGACCCCCCTTACACCGATAAACTCATCTTT. Translation gives CACDKLGDPPYTDKLIF.

V is TRDV1 and J is TRDJ1; 7 positions match TRDD3. In the absence of a J gene in TCRdb, the DNA was matched to germline to assign it here. The CDR3 totals 20 residues. Germline V gene data show CDR1 as TSWWSYY and CDR2 as QGS. V gave up 0 bases and J gave up 1 base; unmatched junction bases: 17. The CDR3 is CALGELSTWIRERGTDKLIF. The CDR3 DNA reads TGTGCTCTTGGGGAACTCTCCACGTGGATACGCGAGAGGGGCACCGATAAACTCATCTTT.

By sample share, this clone is medium-sized. This chain links TRDV2 with TRDJ3; no firm D call. The V end lost 3 bases, the J end lost 0 bases, and 17 bases lay between the germline ends. CDR1 GEAIGNYY and CDR2 EKD come from the germline V gene. This CDR3 has 19 residues. The CDR3 DNA reads as TGTGCCTGTGACGCCACCTCCAGTTCCAACTCCTGGGACACCCGACAGATGTTTTTC. Translating gives CACDATSSSNSWDTRQMFF.

Remarks on this clone: The amino acid sequence in TCRdb belongs to a much larger clone and departs from this DNA's translation at residue 9, likely a sequencing read error; the sequence shown is translated from the DNA. The chain is built from TRDV2 and TRDJ1; perhaps TRDD3 as D (6 bases). V was trimmed by 0 bases and J by 0 bases, leaving 22 bases between them. The CDR3 consists of 19 residues. Per germline, CDR1 GEAIGNYY and CDR2 EKD. The DNA of the CDR3 is TGTGCCTGTGACACCCTAGTGGTGAGGGATATGGAAGACACCGATAAACTCATCTTT. Translated, it gives CACDTLVVRDMEDTDKLIF.

This clone was detected only a few times. TCRdb's protein for this DNA is that of a much larger clone and differs from the translation at residue 3, likely a read error; the protein shown is the DNA translation. J is TRDJ1 and V is TRDV2; TRDD3 matches at 7 bases. Germline loops: CDR1 GEAIGNYY, CDR2 EKD. The CDR3 has 17 amino acids. DNA for the CDR3: TGTGCCTATGACACCCTCGTGTTGGGGGAGAACACCGATAAACTCATCTTT. Amino acids: CAYDTLVLGENTDKLIF.

This clone was observed at least ten times. The protein recorded in TCRdb matches a much larger clone and deviates from this DNA's translation at residue 10, suggesting a read error; the protein here is obtained by translating the DNA. This chain joins TRDV2 and TRDJ1, with 11 bases identical to TRDD3. This CDR3 contains 15 residues. Losses at the gene ends were 5 bases for V and 4 bases for J; bases not matched to a gene: 8. The V gene's germline CDR1 is GEAIGNYY and CDR2 EKD. CDR3 sequence reads: CACAQLGDRGDKLIF. The DNA of the CDR3 is TGTGCCTGTGCCCAACTGGGGGATAGGGGCGATAAACTCATCTTT.

This clone was detected a few times. CDR3 sequence reads: CALGEPVPTGGDYTDKLIF. CDR3 nucleotide sequence: TGTGCTCTTGGGGAGCCGGTCCCTACTGGGGGAGACTACACCGATAAACTCATCTTT. J is TRDJ1 and V is TRDV1; 9 bases are a match to TRDD3. The trim removed 3 bases at V and 0 bases at J, leaving 14 bases unmatched. Germline V gene lookup returns CDR1 TSWWSYY and CDR2 QGS. The CDR3 loop spans 19 amino acids.

A few counts support this clone. A far larger clone differs by one base, so this is likely a read error. The CDR3 DNA reads TGTGCCTGTGACACTCTACTGGGGAGCTCCTTGGACACCCGACAGATGTTTTTC. Amino acids: CACDTLLGSSLDTRQMFF. J is TRDJ3 and V is TRDV2; 7 bases map to TRDD3. The V gene's germline CDR1 is GEAIGNYY and CDR2 EKD. The CDR3 is 18 residues long.

Many counts were recorded for this clone. J is TRDJ1 and V is TRDV1, with 9 nucleotides matching TRDD2. The J gene, left out of TCRdb, was set here by checking the DNA against germline. Germline CDR1 reads TSWWSYY; CDR2 reads QGS. The CDR3 loop spans 26 amino acids. Losses at the gene ends were 4 bases for V and 0 bases for J; bases not matched to a gene: 36. The CDR3, as DNA: TGTGCTCTTGGGGTACTAAAAGGCCTTCCTACACTTTGGGTGGAAGAACGAATACGATACACCGATAAACTCATCTTT. This translates into CALGVLKGLPTLWVEERIRYTDKLIF.

This clone has more than one count but fewer than ten. The TCRdb protein comes from a much larger clone and disagrees with this DNA's translation at residue 11, likely due to a read error; the protein given here is derived from the DNA. This chain joins TRDV2 and TRDJ1; 9 nucleotides match TRDD3. Germline CDR1 GEAIGNYY, CDR2 EKD. The CDR3 is 17 amino acids. V gave up 1 base and J gave up 1 base; unmatched junction bases: 9. The CDR3 coding sequence is TGTGCCTGTGACACTCTGGGGGATGGAAAGTTCACCGATAAACTCATCTTT. Amino acid sequence: CACDTLGDGKFTDKLIF.

This clone was counted a few times. The chain couples TRDV1 to TRDJ1, with D possibly matching TRDD2 (7 bases). TCRdb records no J gene; here it was assigned by comparing the DNA to germline. The germline V gene has CDR1 TSWWSYY and CDR2 QGS. This CDR3 contains 22 residues. V was trimmed by 2 bases and J by 1 base, leaving 32 bases between them. The CDR3 is CALGEFPLPAWYWALFTDKLIF. The CDR3 DNA reads TGTGCTCTTGGGGAATTCCCCCTTCCTGCCTGGTACTGGGCTTTATTCACCGATAAACTCATCTTT.

This CDR3 is CALFEPGLPPYWGIQGDKLIF. The CDR3 coding sequence is TGTGCTCTTTTTGAGCCCGGCCTTCCGCCTTACTGGGGGATACAGGGCGATAAACTCATCTTT. The chain carries TRDV1 and TRDJ1; 12 bases fit TRDD3. No J segment appears in TCRdb, so it was assigned here by matching the sequence to germline. Germline CDR1 is TSWWSYY and CDR2 is QGS. The length of the CDR3 is 21 residues. V lost 8 bases to trimming and J lost 4 bases; unmatched junction nucleotides: 26.

The table lists this clone with a few counts. TCRdb attributes to this sequence the protein of a much larger clone, which differs from the DNA translation at residue 4; a read error is likely, and the protein displayed is translated from the DNA. The same CDR3 is also encoded by other DNA sequences in this sample. The V and J genes are TRDV2 and TRDJ3; weak D call: TRDD3 (5 bases). The length of the CDR3 is 20 residues. V was cut by 4 bases and J by 0 bases, with 21 bases left in between. CDR1 and CDR2 (germline): GEAIGNYY, EKD. The CDR3 DNA reads as TGTGCCTGTGAGACCTTGGGGACCACGAACGGCTCCTGGGACACCCGACAGATGTTTTTC. It specifies CACETLGTTNGSWDTRQMFF.

Concerning this clone itself: The TCRdb record carries a much larger clone's protein, which differs from this DNA's translation at residue 6; a read error is the likely cause, and the protein listed here is the DNA translation. This chain links TRDV2 with TRDJ1; TRDD3 matches 9 bases. Trimming cost V 0 bases and J 0 bases; bases outside gene matches: 13. The CDR3 spans 19 residues. The germline gives CDR1 GEAIGNYY, CDR2 EKD. For the CDR3, the DNA is TGTGCCTGTGACACCATGTCTTTACTGGGGGAAGAGTACACCGATAAACTCATCTTT. It specifies CACDTMSLLGEEYTDKLIF.

Worth noting for this clone: TCRdb's protein, taken from a much larger clone, differs from this DNA's translation at residue 8, likely owing to a read error; the protein displayed comes from the DNA. Here the J gene is TRDJ1 and the V gene is not called; the D call of TRDD3 is as the table states it, not checked on the DNA. The CDR3 loop spans 18 amino acids. As DNA, the CDR3 is TGTGCCTGTGACATTTTGGGGTATACGGGGGGCGAGACCGATAAACTCATCTTT. This gives the protein CACDILGYTGGETDKLIF.